The source of this T cell receptor beta chain is a study of T-cell reconstitution after alpha-beta-depleted transplantation in children. The library targeted TCRbeta and was prepared with unique molecular identifiers. TCRdb re-derived calls from the PCR reads in MiXCR, one entry per CDR3 protein. The sample has about 830,000 distinct CDR3 sequences; about 15% are singletons. Germline V gene data show CDR1 as SGHRS and CDR2 as YFSETQ. V shed 5 bases and J 5 bases; nucleotides not matched to a gene: 2. The CDR3 loop spans 13 amino acids. This clonotype was recorded a few times. The sample here was PBMCs, mostly from graft donor cells, taken 360 days after TCRalphabeta/CD19-depleted stem cell transplant. The sequence was collected from a male patient under 18 who had a stem cell transplant for acute lymphoblastic leukemia, so the T cells may come from the graft donor. The rearrangement links TRBV5-1 to TRBJ2-4; 9 bases are a match to TRBD2. The DNA of the CDR3 is TGCGCCAGCAGATGGACTAGCGAAAACATTCAGTACTTC. It translates to CASRWTSENIQYF. Together with reference TRBV5-1 and TRBJ2-4, the CDR3 gives the full variable domain: KAGVTQTPRYLIKTRGQQVTLSCSPISGHRSVSWYQQTPGQGLQFLFEYFSETQRNKGNFPGRFSGRQFSNSRSEMNVSTLELGDSALYLCASRWTSENIQYFGAGTRLSVL.